The TCR beta chain under discussion was sequenced for a study of blood T cell repertoires in COVID-19. Clones were sequenced by immunoSEQ multiplex PCR, and TCRdb holds only the in-frame ones, with some missing. The data show a few hundred thousand clones, around 86% seen once. This receptor was obtained from a woman aged 18-29 years who had recovered from COVID-19. The sample taken for sequencing was PBMCs or T cells enriched from blood (not recorded which).

The chain's CDR3 is CASSRGFAYNSPLHF. As DNA, the CDR3 is TGCGCCAGCAGCAGGGGTTTCGCCTATAATTCACCCCTCCACTTT. V is TRBV5-1 and J is TRBJ1-6; tentatively, D is TRBD1 (5 bases). Trimming took off 4 bases at V and 2 bases at J, with 10 bases between the two ends. The CDR3 consists of 15 residues. Germline V lookup: CDR1 SGHRS, CDR2 YFSETQ.